These 23 T cell receptor beta chains were sequenced from one sample in a study of T cells in Graves' hyperthyroidism and ophthalmopathy. TCR beta CDR3 region amplification was performed from RNA transcripts. Carried out on the TCR CDR3, a first-round RT-PCR used the HTBI primer set. Using its own MiXCR run on the multiplex PCR reads, TCRdb lists one record per CDR3 protein. The sample shows 530,000 or so distinct CDR3 sequences, roughly 18% of them seen only once. The sequenced material came from blood. All receptors come from a woman younger than 35 with Graves' ophthalmopathy.

This chain links TRBV30 with TRBJ1-2; TRBD1 aligns across 10 bases. The CDR3 covers 15 residues. Germline assignment: CDR1 GTSNPN and CDR2 SVGIG (reference sequence). The V segment lost 2 bases and the J segment 3 bases; nucleotides outside the gene matches: 6. The CDR3 nucleotides read TGTGCCTGGAGTTGGACAGGGGGGGCTGACTATGGCTACACCTTC. It yields the protein CAWSWTGGADYGYTF.

Concerning this clonotype itself: The germline gene is not matched at one end of the junction; a read error may be the cause. The chain recombines TRBV30 with TRBJ2-1; D gene ambiguous. CDR1 and CDR2 from the germline V gene are GTSNPN and SVGIG (reference sequence). CDR3 length equals 14 residues. CDR3 amino acids: CAWSEETKTNQQFF. The CDR3 nucleotides read TGTGCCTGGAGTGAAGAAACAAAAACCAATCAGCAGTTCTTC.

This clonotype was detected ten times or more. CDR3 coding DNA: TGTGCCAGCAGCTCTTCCGACCACGAGCAGTACTTC. This translates into CASSSSDHEQYF. This chain links TRBV5-5 with TRBJ2-7; D uncertain. This CDR3 spans 12 amino acids. Per germline, CDR1 SGHKS and CDR2 YYEKEE (reference sequence). Trimming removed 3 bases at V and 5 bases at J, with 9 bases between. The variable domain in full, completed from reference TRBV5-5 and TRBJ2-7, reads DAGVTQSPTHLIKTRGQQVTLRCSPISGHKSVSWYQQVLGQGPQFIFQYYEKEERGRGNFPDRFSARQFPNYSSELNVNALLLGDSALYLCASSSSDHEQYFGPGTRLTVT.

This clonotype was detected ten times or more. The J gene is TRBJ2-1, the V gene TRBV6-1; D perhaps matches TRBD1 (5 bases). The V end lost 5 bases, the J end lost 6 bases, and 11 bases lay between the germline ends. Germline V lookup: CDR1 MNHNS, CDR2 SASEGT. This CDR3 region has 13 residues. The CDR3 is CASSRQGRNEQFF. In DNA form, the CDR3 reads TGTGCCAGCAGTCGGCAGGGTCGCAATGAGCAGTTCTTC.

This clonotype was counted many times. The chain has TRBV7-2 and TRBJ1-1, with D maybe TRBD1 (5 bases). Germline lookup yields CDR1 SGHTA and CDR2 FQGNSA. The CDR3 extends over 16 amino acids. Trimming pared 5 bases from V and 4 bases from J, leaving 20 bases between. CDR3 nucleotide sequence: TGTGCCAGCAGCCCCCAGCCGGTCAGGGCCATCACTGAAGCTTTCTTT. It codes for CASSPQPVRAITEAFF.

The table lists this clonotype with many counts. The chain combines TRBV28 with TRBJ2-3; D is possibly TRBD2 (6 bases). CDR3 length: 16 residues. The V gene lost 5 bases and the J gene lost 0 bases, with 15 bases spanning the gap. Germline lookup yields CDR1 MDHEN and CDR2 SYDVKM. The CDR3 nucleotides read TGTGCCAGCAGTCCCCTTGGCGGGGAAAGCACAGATACGCAGTATTTT. It is translated as CASSPLGGESTDTQYF.

This clonotype was seen more than once but under ten times. The V gene is TRBV7-6, the J gene TRBJ2-3; unclear D gene. CDR1 is SGHVS and CDR2 is FNYEAQ in the germline V gene. This CDR3 comprises 15 residues. Trimming pared 2 bases from V and 1 base from J, leaving 10 bases between. The CDR3 is CASSLKNRGTDTQYF. DNA of the CDR3: TGTGCCAGCAGCTTAAAGAACAGAGGCACAGATACGCAGTATTTT. The whole variable domain, remainder taken from reference TRBV7-6 and TRBJ2-3, is GAGVSQSPRYKVTKRGQDVALRCDPISGHVSLYWYRQALGQGPEFLTYFNYEAQQDKSGLPNDRFSAERPEGSISTLTIQRTEQRDSAMYRCASSLKNRGTDTQYFGPGTRLTVL.

This clonotype has only a few counts. This chain joins TRBV18 and TRBJ2-7; possibly TRBD1 for D (5 bases). This CDR3 spans 15 amino acids. Trimming took 5 bases from V and 2 from J, leaving 16 bases between them. The germline V gene has CDR1 KGHSH and CDR2 LQKENI. CDR3 bases: TGTGCCAGCTCAGCCGAGACAGCCGCTCCCTACGAGCAGTACTTC. Translating gives CASSAETAAPYEQYF. The complete variable domain, with remaining parts taken from reference TRBV18 and TRBJ2-7, reads NAGVMQNPRHLVRRRGQEARLRCSPMKGHSHVYWYRQLPEEGLKFMVYLQKENIIDESGMPKERFSAEFPKEGPSILRIQQVVRGDSAAYFCASSAETAAPYEQYFGPGTRLTVT.

The chain employs TRBV6-5 and TRBJ2-3; TRBD1 might be the D (5 bases). With 0 bases removed from V and 3 bases from J, the gap between germline ends came to 10 bases. The length of the CDR3 is 15 residues. Germline V gives CDR1 MNHEY, CDR2 SVGAGI. CDR3 loop: CASSYSGARTDTQYF. CDR3 sequence (DNA): TGTGCCAGCAGTTACTCAGGGGCGCGGACAGATACGCAGTATTTT.

V usage is TRBV5-5 and J usage is TRBJ1-1; TRBD1 is a possible D gene (6 bases). Germline V gene data show CDR1 as SGHKS and CDR2 as YYEKEE (reference sequence). This CDR3 region has 15 residues. V gave up 0 bases and J gave up 1 base, with 10 bases separating them. CDR3: CASSLVSQGNTEAFF. The CDR3 coding sequence is TGTGCCAGCAGCTTGGTCTCACAGGGGAACACTGAAGCTTTCTTT.

In its sample, this clonotype was seen a few times. The V and J genes are TRBV6-2 or TRBV6-3 and TRBJ2-7, with 11 bases matching TRBD2. This CDR3 is built from 17 residues. V lost 0 bases to trimming and J lost 7 bases; unmatched junction nucleotides: 11. In germline, CDR1 is MNHEY, CDR2 SVGEGT. This chain's CDR3 is CASSYSILAGARWEQYF. DNA of the CDR3: TGTGCCAGCAGTTACTCGATACTAGCGGGAGCCCGATGGGAGCAGTACTTC.

This clonotype was seen repeatedly, ten times or more. The chain combines TRBV6-1 with TRBJ1-1; D possibly corresponds to TRBD1 (6 bases). Trimming took off 5 bases at V and 0 bases at J, with 16 bases between the two ends. The CDR3 is 16 amino acids. The germline V gene has CDR1 MNHNS and CDR2 SASEGT. The CDR3 DNA follows: TGTGCCAGCAGTTCCTTAGGACAGCCTCTGAACACTGAAGCTTTCTTT. It yields the protein CASSSLGQPLNTEAFF.

The V gene is TRBV6-2 or TRBV6-3, the J gene TRBJ1-5, with D uncertain. V gave up 5 bases and J gave up 0 bases, with 5 bases separating them. Looked up from germline, CDR1 is MNHEY and CDR2 is SVGEGT. This CDR3 has 13 amino acids. The CDR3 loop is CASSKLSNQPQHF. For the CDR3, the DNA is TGTGCCAGCAGTAAGCTTAGCAATCAGCCCCAGCATTTT.

This clonotype came up many times. V gene TRBV12-3 or TRBV12-4 combines with J gene TRBJ1-1; D gene uncertain. There are 13 residues in the CDR3. Trimming shortened V by 1 base and J by 4 bases, and 7 bases separated the two germline ends. CDR3 protein: CASSLERVTEAFF. CDR3 coding DNA: TGTGCCAGCAGTTTAGAAAGGGTCACTGAAGCTTTCTTT.

This chain joins TRBV29-1 and TRBJ2-1; 13 nucleotides line up with TRBD2. The J segment lost 8 bases and the V segment lost 7 bases, leaving 14 bases of the junction unmatched. This CDR3 comprises 16 residues. Germline CDR1 and CDR2: SQVTM and ANQGSEA. CDR3 DNA: TGCAGCGGGGTAGGACTAGCGGGAGTTCGTAGCGATGAGCAGTTCTTC. Its protein is CSGVGLAGVRSDEQFF.

This clonotype was seen repeatedly, ten times or more. CDR3 coding DNA: TGTGCCAGCCGAGCCGGGACTAGCAGTGCGGGTGAGCAGTTCTTC. Residues: CASRAGTSSAGEQFF. V is TRBV2 and J is TRBJ2-1, with 9 bases aligning to TRBD2. The CDR3 spans 15 residues. CDR1 is SNHLY and CDR2 is FYNNEI in the germline V gene. J was trimmed by 9 bases and V by 8 bases; bases with no gene match: 14.

This clonotype showed up many times. The chain carries TRBV6-1 and TRBJ1-5, with 9 bases that match TRBD1. Germline V gives CDR1 MNHNS, CDR2 SASEGT. The V segment lost 2 bases and the J segment 5 bases; nucleotides outside the gene matches: 10. The CDR3 covers 17 residues. CDR3 sequence: CASSESENRGRDQPQHF. DNA for the CDR3: TGTGCCAGCAGTGAATCCGAAAACAGGGGGCGCGATCAGCCCCAGCATTTT.

At least ten counts were recorded for this clonotype. The chain employs TRBV18 and TRBJ2-7; 10 bases map to TRBD2. The germline V gene encodes CDR1 KGHSH and CDR2 LQKENI. The CDR3 is 15 residues long. Trimming cost V 2 bases and J 8 bases; bases outside gene matches: 9. The CDR3 DNA reads TGTGCCAGCTCACCAGTGTTAACTAGCGGGACGCAGCAGTACTTC. This encodes CASSPVLTSGTQQYF.

This clonotype was counted ten times or more. The CDR3 loop is CASSLYTGETQYF. CDR3 coding DNA: TGTGCCAGCAGTTTATATACGGGGGAGACCCAGTACTTC. V gene TRBV12-3 or TRBV12-4 combines with J gene TRBJ2-5; weak D call: TRBD2 (5 bases). CDR3 size: 13 residues. V was trimmed by 2 bases and J by 5 bases, leaving 9 bases between them.

Remarks on this clonotype: This may stem from a read error, because a much larger clone lies one nucleotide away. The chain couples TRBV20-1 to TRBJ2-7; possible D gene TRBD2, 5 bases. In germline, CDR1 is DFQATT, CDR2 SNEGSKA (reference sequence). The CDR3 runs 10 residues. The CDR3 is CNALLGEQYF. The CDR3 region has the DNA TGCAATGCTCTACTAGGGGAGCAGTACTTC.

The sample holds a few counts of this clonotype. The rearrangement uses TRBV30 and TRBJ2-2, with 8 bases lining up with TRBD2. With 2 bases clipped from V and 5 bases from J, the junction kept 10 bases outside the gene matches. CDR1 is GTSNPN and CDR2 is SVGIG in the germline V gene (reference sequence). The CDR3 covers 16 residues. The CDR3 DNA sequence: TGTGCCTGGAGTAGCCCGGGCGGGGGGAAAACCGGGGAGCTGTTTTTT. As protein: CAWSSPGGGKTGELFF.

This clonotype was recorded many times. V usage is TRBV13 and J usage is TRBJ2-3; 7 bases are a match to TRBD2. In germline, CDR1 is PRHDT, CDR2 FYEKMQ (reference sequence). The ends lost 2 bases at V and 4 bases at J; junction bases unmatched: 3. This CDR3 contains 14 residues. The CDR3 loop reads CASSLPGGADTQYF. As DNA, the CDR3 is TGTGCCAGCAGCTTACCTGGGGGGGCAGATACGCAGTATTTT.

V and J are TRBV6-9 and TRBJ2-1, with unresolved D. CDR3 length equals 12 residues. Germline CDR1 is MNHGY and CDR2 is SVAAGI. V lost 3 bases to trimming and J lost 7 bases, with 7 bases between them. This chain's CDR3 is CASSYISNEQFF. DNA for the CDR3: TGTGCCAGCAGTTACATATCAAATGAGCAGTTCTTC.